These 25 T cell receptor beta chains were all obtained from the same sample, sequenced in a study of cytomegalovirus exposure and HLA in healthy donors. The assay was immunoSEQ multiplex PCR, and TCRdb's table has in-frame clones only and misses some. This table has 60,000 to 75,000 clones, around 96% appearing once. Sequencing was done on a sample of PBMCs. These TCRs come from a man in his late teens or twenties in good health and CMV-seronegative.

The rearrangement uses TRBV29-1 and TRBJ1-2; D not certain. Trimming cost V 5 bases and J 7 bases, with 14 bases left between them. Germline loops: CDR1 SQVTM, CDR2 ANQGSEA. CDR3 length: 12 amino acids. CDR3 sequence: CSVLIRYSGYTF. In DNA form, the CDR3 reads TGCAGCGTTTTAATCCGATACAGTGGCTACACCTTC.

This clone showed up just once. The rearrangement links TRBV2 to TRBJ2-1; 12 bases match TRBD2. Trimming cost V 6 bases and J 15 bases; bases outside gene matches: 12. Germline V gives CDR1 SNHLY, CDR2 FYNNEI. CDR3 length equals 14 residues. CDR3 amino acids: CASSTRLAGARGFF. CDR3 nucleotides: TGTGCCAGCAGCACCCGACTAGCGGGAGCACGCGGGTTCTTC.

The rearrangement joins TRBV7-9 to TRBJ2-2; D possibly corresponds to TRBD1 (5 bases). V was pared by 5 bases and J by 9 bases, with 13 bases between. Per the germline V gene, CDR1 is SEHNR and CDR2 is FQNEAQ (reference sequence). The CDR3 contains 13 residues. CDR3 bases: TGTGCCAGCAGCATGTTATGGGGCCGGGAGCTGTTTTTT. Translating gives CASSMLWGRELFF.

V and J are TRBV4-1 and TRBJ1-2; 8 bases agree with TRBD1. The CDR3 spans 14 residues. V lost 0 bases and J lost 5; bases outside the gene matches: 2. Germline V gives CDR1 MGHRA, CDR2 YSYEKL. CDR3 in DNA: TGCGCCAGCAGCCAAGAACAGGGGGGGTATGGCTACACCTTC. It is translated as CASSQEQGGYGYTF.

This clone was detected only a few times. The V gene is TRBV9, the J gene TRBJ2-3; 7 positions agree with TRBD2. The CDR3 runs 15 residues. The germline CDR1 and CDR2 sequences are SGDLS and YYNGEE. The trim removed 2 bases at V and 5 bases at J, leaving 8 bases unmatched. As DNA, the CDR3 is TGTGCCAGCAGCGTGGTAGCGGGCCTGGGAGATACGCAGTATTTT. Residues: CASSVVAGLGDTQYF.

The chain couples TRBV7-9 to TRBJ2-7, with 7 bases aligning to TRBD1. J lost 2 bases, V lost 2 bases, and 3 bases had no gene match. The CDR3 runs to 14 residues. Germline V gene sequence: CDR1 SEHNR, CDR2 FQNEAQ (reference sequence). DNA for the CDR3: TGTGCCAGCAGCTTAAAAGACAGGGCCTACGAGCAGTACTTC. Protein: CASSLKDRAYEQYF.

This chain links TRBV18 with TRBJ2-5, with 8 bases lining up with TRBD2. Germline loops: CDR1 KGHSH, CDR2 LQKENI. V lost 5 bases and J lost 5; bases outside the gene matches: 7. This CDR3 region has 14 residues. The CDR3: CASSSPTSDETQYF. CDR3 nucleotide sequence: TGTGCCAGCTCATCCCCGACTAGCGACGAGACCCAGTACTTC. The variable domain in full, with the rest retrieved from reference TRBV18 and TRBJ2-5, is NAGVMQNPRHLVRRRGQEARLRCSPMKGHSHVYWYRQLPEEGLKFMVYLQKENIIDESGMPKERFSAEFPKEGPSILRIQQVVRGDSAAYFCASSSPTSDETQYFGPGTRLLVL.

The V and J genes are TRBV5-6 and TRBJ2-3, with a possible D match to TRBD2 (5 bases). CDR3 size: 15 residues. V was clipped by 1 base and J by 3 bases, with 12 bases between them. The germline V gene has CDR1 SGHDT and CDR2 YYEEEE. CDR3 nucleotides: TGTGCCAGCAGCTTGTATCGGGGAGAGACAGATACGCAGTATTTT. Protein product: CASSLYRGETDTQYF.

This rearrangement joins TRBV7-9 to TRBJ2-2, with a weak D call TRBD1 (6 bases). Trimming shortened V by 7 bases and J by 7 bases, and 22 bases separated the two germline ends. CDR3 length equals 16 residues. Germline CDR1 and CDR2: SEHNR and FQNEAQ (reference sequence). The CDR3 DNA reads as TGTGCCAGCACGTCGACAGGTACCACTAGAGGCGGGGAGCTGTTTTTT. Protein product: CASTSTGTTRGGELFF.

The V gene is TRBV28, the J gene TRBJ2-1; 7 nucleotides align to TRBD1. CDR1 and CDR2 (germline): MDHEN, SYDVKM. The V and J ends lost 6 bases and 2 bases, in that order; junction bases with no gene match: 7. The CDR3 runs 15 residues. CDR3 amino acids: CASRRGPSAYNEQFF. CDR3 in DNA: TGTGCCAGCAGAAGGGGGCCCAGTGCCTACAATGAGCAGTTCTTC.

This clone appeared a single time. The chain joins TRBV5-4 to TRBJ2-7; 7 nucleotides line up with TRBD2. Losses at the gene ends were 0 bases for V and 6 bases for J; bases not matched to a gene: 3. This CDR3 is built from 13 residues. In germline, CDR1 is SGHNT, CDR2 YYREEE (reference sequence). CDR3 sequence (DNA): TGTGCCAGCAGCTTGGGGGAGGGCGGCGAGCAGTACTTC. Its protein product is CASSLGEGGEQYF.

This clone was counted a single time. The chain employs TRBV5-1 and TRBJ2-7; maybe TRBD1 (5 bases). V lost 2 bases, J lost 4 bases, and 19 bases lay in between. The V gene's germline CDR1 is SGHRS and CDR2 YFSETQ. The CDR3 runs to 16 residues. This chain's CDR3 is CASSFSQTVGIYEQYF. DNA of the CDR3: TGCGCCAGCAGCTTTTCCCAGACAGTCGGAATTTACGAGCAGTACTTC.

This chain connects TRBV5-1 to TRBJ2-5, with 9 bases fitting TRBD1. Trimming at V came to 7 bases and at J to 4 bases, leaving 5 bases not matched to a gene. In germline, CDR1 is SGHRS, CDR2 YFSETQ. CDR3 length equals 13 residues. The CDR3 region is CASGPGQGETQYF. In DNA form, the CDR3 reads TGCGCCAGCGGCCCGGGACAGGGAGAGACCCAGTACTTC. The full variable domain, completed using reference TRBV5-1 and TRBJ2-5, is KAGVTQTPRYLIKTRGQQVTLSCSPISGHRSVSWYQQTPGQGLQFLFEYFSETQRNKGNFPGRFSGRQFSNSRSEMNVSTLELGDSALYLCASGPGQGETQYFGPGTRLLVL.

This clone was recorded once. The chain uses TRBV18 and TRBJ1-1; possibly TRBD1 for D (5 bases). The CDR3 runs 15 residues. The germline V gene has CDR1 KGHSH and CDR2 LQKENI. Between the trimmed V and J ends, which lost 6 bases and 1 base, there was a span of 15 bases. The CDR3 DNA reads as TGTGCCAGCTCCCATCCAAGGGGAAGGAACACTGAAGCTTTCTTT. Translating gives CASSHPRGRNTEAFF.

The chain links TRBV27 to TRBJ2-3; 10 nucleotides line up with TRBD2. Trimming took 6 bases from V and 2 from J; bases not matched to a gene: 2. Germline V lookup: CDR1 MNHEY, CDR2 SMNVEV (reference sequence). CDR3 size: 14 residues. In DNA, the CDR3 is TGTGCCAGCAGACTAGCGGGGTACACAGATACGCAGTATTTT. Its protein is CASRLAGYTDTQYF.

V usage is TRBV19 and J usage is TRBJ2-1; 8 positions agree with TRBD2. Germline CDR1 LNHDA, CDR2 SQIVND (reference sequence). The J segment lost 4 bases and the V segment lost 4 bases, leaving 12 bases of the junction unmatched. The CDR3 runs 17 residues. The CDR3 protein is CASSTLETGLGYNEQFF. CDR3 nucleotides: TGTGCCAGTAGTACCTTGGAGACGGGACTAGGTTACAATGAGCAGTTCTTC.

The chain carries TRBV19 and TRBJ1-2; a possible D gene is TRBD1 (5 bases). Germline values: CDR1 LNHDA, CDR2 SQIVND (reference sequence). V shed 3 bases and J shed 2 bases, with 13 bases lying between them. The CDR3 contains 15 residues. CDR3 sequence reads: CASSIRDSLNYGYTF. CDR3 sequence (DNA): TGTGCCAGTAGTATTCGGGACTCCCTGAACTATGGCTACACCTTC.

This rearrangement joins TRBV28 to TRBJ1-3; D may be TRBD1 (6 bases). V was clipped by 5 bases and J by 2 bases, with 10 bases between them. CDR1 and CDR2 from the germline V gene are MDHEN and SYDVKM. This CDR3 spans 14 amino acids. CDR3 DNA sequence: TGTGCCAGCAGTGCCTACAGGGCTGGAAACACCATATATTTT. Its translation: CASSAYRAGNTIYF.

This chain links TRBV4-1 with TRBJ2-7, with 11 bases that match TRBD2. The junction had 6 bases not matched to a gene; V was cut back by 2 bases and J by 6 bases. From germline, CDR1 is MGHRA and CDR2 YSYEKL. The CDR3 sequence is 15 residues long. This CDR3 is CASSQLAGGGSEQYF. DNA of the CDR3: TGCGCCAGCAGCCAACTAGCGGGAGGAGGATCCGAGCAGTACTTC.

J is TRBJ1-1 and V is TRBV4-1; D is undetermined. The V gene lost 0 bases and the J gene lost 6 bases, with 14 bases spanning the gap. Germline CDR1 MGHRA, CDR2 YSYEKL. CDR3 length equals 15 residues. CDR3 bases: TGCGCCAGCAGCCAAGATACCGCTTTCCGAGCTGAAGCTTTCTTT. Its translation is CASSQDTAFRAEAFF.

The chain combines TRBV7-2 with TRBJ1-5, with TRBD1 matching 9 bases. The trim removed 5 bases at V and 4 bases at J, leaving 18 bases unmatched. Germline values: CDR1 SGHTA, CDR2 FQGNSA. The CDR3 runs to 19 residues. The CDR3 sequence is CASSQYGKETGGSNQPQHF. As DNA, the CDR3 is TGTGCCAGCAGCCAGTACGGAAAGGAAACAGGGGGCTCTAATCAGCCCCAGCATTTT.

The chain couples TRBV19 to TRBJ2-6; a possible D gene is TRBD1 (7 bases). Per germline, CDR1 LNHDA and CDR2 SQIVND (reference sequence). The CDR3 has 15 residues. V was clipped by 3 bases and J by 4 bases, with 10 bases between them. Written as DNA, the CDR3 is TGTGCCAGTAGTATGGAGGGGGCAGGGGCCAACGTCCTGACTTTC. This encodes CASSMEGAGANVLTF. Combining the CDR3 with reference TRBV19 and TRBJ2-6 gives the whole variable domain DGGITQSPKYLFRKEGQNVTLSCEQNLNHDAMYWYRQDPGQGLRLIYYSQIVNDFQKGDIAEGYSVSREKKESFPLTVTSAQKNPTAFYLCASSMEGAGANVLTFGAGSRLTVL.

The rearrangement uses TRBV7-9 and TRBJ1-2; a possible D gene is TRBD1 (6 bases). CDR1 is SEHNR, CDR2 FQNEAQ, per germline (reference sequence). The CDR3 totals 16 residues. The germline V and J ends were trimmed by 7 bases and 5 bases, with 23 bases remaining between them. CDR3 DNA sequence: TGTGCCAGCACCTCCCAGCGGGGGGCGCTTTGGTATGGCTACACCTTC. Its translation is CASTSQRGALWYGYTF.

The chain carries TRBV18 and TRBJ2-7, with 8 nucleotides matching TRBD1. The V gene end was trimmed by 5 bases and the J gene end by 7 bases; junction bases not matched to a gene: 10. Germline V gives CDR1 KGHSH, CDR2 LQKENI. The CDR3 contains 14 residues. CDR3 DNA sequence: TGTGCCAGCTCATTCAACGGCGGGACAGGTGAGCAGTACTTC. This translates into CASSFNGGTGEQYF.

The chain has TRBV28 and TRBJ2-7; D is unresolved. Between the trimmed V and J ends, which lost 1 base and 4 bases, there was a span of 11 bases. The CDR3 totals 14 residues. Germline-derived CDR1 and CDR2 are MDHEN and SYDVKM. This CDR3 reads CASSLSLGKYEQYF. CDR3 sequence (DNA): TGTGCCAGCAGTTTATCCCTAGGAAAATACGAGCAGTACTTC.